A single sample gave rise to the 26 T cell receptor beta chains below, sequenced in a study of blood T cell repertoires in COVID-19. TCRdb keeps only in-frame clones here, not all; method: immunoSEQ multiplex PCR. The sample carries about 240,000 clones, approximately 85% recorded once. The sequenced sample consisted of peripheral blood. Source of these receptors: a woman aged 55-70 years with active or convalescent COVID-19.

This chain joins TRBV19 and TRBJ1-6; D ambiguous. Deletions cut 5 bases from V and 6 bases from J, with 17 bases between. Germline V CDR1 and CDR2: LNHDA, SQIVND (reference sequence). This CDR3 spans 16 amino acids. CDR3 amino acids: CASSSEGISGNSPLHF. The CDR3 nucleotides are TGTGCCAGTAGTTCCGAGGGAATTAGCGGTAATTCACCCCTCCACTTT.

The V gene is TRBV7-9, the J gene TRBJ2-7, with TRBD1 as a possible D gene (6 bases). Trimming cost V 3 bases and J 1 base, with 13 bases left between them. Germline V lookup: CDR1 SEHNR, CDR2 FQNEAQ (reference sequence). This CDR3 spans 15 amino acids. The CDR3, as DNA: TGTGCCAGCAGCTTCACCAGGGGATTGTCCTACGAGCAGTACTTC. It yields the protein CASSFTRGLSYEQYF.

This clone was recorded a few times. The chain is built from TRBV30 and TRBJ1-3; D is uncertain. This CDR3 is 15 amino acids long. Germline V gene lookup returns CDR1 GTSNPN and CDR2 SVGIG (reference sequence). V shed 3 bases and J shed 0 bases, with 12 bases lying between them. CDR3 loop: CAWSGEWDSGNTIYF. The CDR3 DNA reads TGTGCCTGGAGCGGGGAGTGGGACTCTGGAAACACCATATATTTT.

This chain uses TRBV14 with TRBJ2-5; TRBD1 is a possible D gene (5 bases). Germline values: CDR1 SGHDN, CDR2 FVKESK. CDR3 size: 17 residues. V lost 4 bases and J lost 2, with 20 bases in between. The DNA for the CDR3 is TGTGCCAGCAGCCGTCAGGCAGGGCTAACCTCTCAAGAGACCCAGTACTTC. Translating gives CASSRQAGLTSQETQYF.

The chain has TRBV5-1 and TRBJ2-7; maybe TRBD1 (5 bases). CDR3 size: 13 residues. Germline V gene data show CDR1 as SGHRS and CDR2 as YFSETQ. Trimming shortened V by 4 bases and J by 4 bases, and 12 bases separated the two germline ends. CDR3 nucleotide sequence: TGCGCCAGCAGCCCGACAGCCGTATACGAGCAGTACTTC. Translating gives CASSPTAVYEQYF.

This clone appeared once. V and J are TRBV5-5 and TRBJ2-1, with 8 positions matching TRBD2. The CDR3 totals 17 residues. Germline trimming cut 0 bases from V and 0 bases from J; bases unmatched to any gene: 5. Looked up from germline, CDR1 is SGHKS and CDR2 is YYEKEE (reference sequence). The CDR3 reads CASSLDHGTSSYNEQFF. The DNA for the CDR3 is TGTGCCAGCAGCTTGGATCACGGGACTAGCTCCTACAATGAGCAGTTCTTC.

This sequence joins TRBV9 and TRBJ2-7, with D maybe TRBD2 (6 bases). The CDR3 is 14 residues long. V was shortened by 4 bases and J by 6 bases, with 17 bases between the two germline ends. Germline-derived CDR1 and CDR2 are SGDLS and YYNGEE. This CDR3 is CASSLNPGSSEQYF. The CDR3 DNA sequence: TGTGCCAGCAGCCTTAACCCCGGGAGCAGCGAGCAGTACTTC.

The count of this clone is one. One end of the junction fails to match germline, which may point to a read error. The rearrangement joins TRBV6-6 to TRBJ1-2; 10 bases map to TRBD1. Germline V gives CDR1 MNHNY, CDR2 SVGAGI (reference sequence). The CDR3 is made up of 13 amino acids. In DNA, the CDR3 is TGTGCCAGCAGTTACACCGACAGGGGGCGAAGTCCCTTC. Translated, it gives CASSYTDRGRSPF.

J is TRBJ1-2 and V is TRBV6-1; D is unclear. The CDR3 runs to 15 residues. Germline CDR1 MNHNS, CDR2 SASEGT. Trimming cost V 0 bases and J 8 bases, with 16 bases left between them. The DNA of the CDR3 is TGTGCCAGCAGTGAAGCGGCGGGCCCCGGTGGGGGCTACACCTTC. Residues: CASSEAAGPGGGYTF.

Remarks on this clone: One junction end disagrees with the germline gene, perhaps due to a read error. The genes are TRBV9 and TRBJ2-3, with TRBD2 identical over 10 bases. Germline CDR1 SGDLS, CDR2 YYNGEE. The CDR3 totals 18 residues. CDR3 in DNA: TGTGCCCGCAGCGTAGAAGGACGAGCGGGGGGGGGCACAGATACGCAGTATTTT. Translation gives CARSVEGRAGGGTDTQYF.

This sequence joins TRBV7-9 and TRBJ1-2, with TRBD1 matching over 7 bases. The CDR3 has 13 amino acids. Germline CDR1 SEHNR, CDR2 FQNEAQ (reference sequence). J was trimmed by 3 bases and V by 6 bases; bases with no gene match: 4. CDR3 residues: CASSFQGDYGYTF. CDR3 bases: TGTGCCAGCAGTTTTCAGGGGGACTATGGCTACACCTTC.

The chain uses TRBV7-2 and TRBJ1-3; 7 bases agree with TRBD1. CDR3 size: 17 residues. CDR1 and CDR2 (germline): SGHTA, FQGNSA. Trimming cost V 1 base and J 6 bases; bases outside gene matches: 12. The chain's CDR3 is CASSLGTGTHNLNTIYF. CDR3 bases: TGTGCCAGCAGCTTAGGGACAGGTACCCACAACCTAAACACCATATATTTT.

The chain links TRBV9 to TRBJ1-6; D gene ambiguous. Germline loops: CDR1 SGDLS, CDR2 YYNGEE. There are 13 residues in the CDR3. V dropped 0 bases and J dropped 5 bases, with 3 bases sitting between them. In DNA form, the CDR3 reads TGTGCCAGCAGCGTAGTTAATAATTCACCCCTCCACTTT. This translates into CASSVVNNSPLHF.

V and J are TRBV11-1 and TRBJ1-1; D possibly corresponds to TRBD1 (5 bases). This CDR3 is built from 16 residues. V lost 2 bases to trimming and J lost 5 bases, with 18 bases between them. CDR1 is SGHAT and CDR2 is FQDESV in the germline V gene (reference sequence). This chain's CDR3 is CASSLPQSGGGTEAFF. The CDR3 DNA reads as TGTGCCAGCAGCTTACCACAAAGCGGGGGTGGAACTGAAGCTTTCTTT.

V gene TRBV10-3 combines with J gene TRBJ1-1; D remains ambiguous. CDR3 length equals 14 residues. CDR1 is ENHRY, CDR2 SYGVKD, per germline. Deletions cut 6 bases from V and 4 bases from J, with 15 bases between. CDR3 DNA sequence: TGTGCCATCAGCCTAAAACCTCGAGGCACTGAAGCTTTCTTT. As protein: CAISLKPRGTEAFF.

The chain couples TRBV5-1 to TRBJ2-1, with TRBD1 matching 8 bases. CDR3 length: 16 residues. Germline V lookup: CDR1 SGHRS, CDR2 YFSETQ. V was clipped by 4 bases and J by 3 bases; unmatched bases: 9. The CDR3 reads CASSASPDRDYNEQFF. CDR3 DNA sequence: TGCGCCAGCAGCGCCAGTCCGGACAGGGACTACAATGAGCAGTTCTTC.

The rearrangement links TRBV6-5 to TRBJ1-6; 8 positions agree with TRBD1. CDR1 is MNHEY and CDR2 is SVGAGI in the germline V gene. V lost 6 bases and J lost 9; bases outside the gene matches: 7. The CDR3 extends over 14 amino acids. The CDR3 is CASSRGQEVSPLHF. The DNA for the CDR3 is TGTGCCAGCAGCAGGGGACAGGAGGTTTCACCCCTCCACTTT.

This clone was picked up a small number of times. The rearrangement links TRBV10-3 to TRBJ2-2, with 9 positions matching TRBD2. The CDR3 contains 15 residues. The germline V gene has CDR1 ENHRY and CDR2 SYGVKD. Unmatched junction bases numbered 1, after V lost 4 bases and J lost 1 base. The CDR3, as DNA: TGTGCCATCAGTGGAGCGGGGGGGAACACCGGGGAGCTGTTTTTT. Its translation: CAISGAGGNTGELFF.

V usage is TRBV6-5 and J usage is TRBJ2-7; maybe TRBD1 (6 bases). The ends were cut back, 2 bases at V and 5 bases at J, with 16 bases in the middle. The germline V gene encodes CDR1 MNHEY and CDR2 SVGAGI. This CDR3 contains 15 residues. CDR3 coding DNA: TGTGCCAGCAGTTACGGACAGTACCTACGAGACGAGCAGTACTTC. This translates into CASSYGQYLRDEQYF.

V is TRBV30 and J is TRBJ2-2, with a possible D match to TRBD2 (6 bases). The germline V gene has CDR1 GTSNPN and CDR2 SVGIG (reference sequence). Trimming removed 4 bases from V and 0 bases from J, with 9 bases in between. The CDR3 spans 14 residues. Here the CDR3 DNA reads TGTGCCTGGACCCCGGGGGCGAACACCGGGGAGCTGTTTTTT. Its protein product is CAWTPGANTGELFF.

On this clone: This same CDR3 is encoded by further DNA sequences in the sample. V usage is TRBV6-2 or TRBV6-3 and J usage is TRBJ1-1; D gene uncertain. Germline V CDR1 and CDR2: MNHEY, SVGEGT. The V end lost 0 bases, the J end lost 4 bases, and 12 bases lay between the germline ends. The CDR3 contains 15 residues. Here the CDR3 reads CASSYSVPSGTEAFF. The DNA for the CDR3 is TGTGCCAGCAGTTACTCGGTTCCGTCAGGCACTGAAGCTTTCTTT.

The rearrangement joins TRBV6-6 to TRBJ2-2, with a tentative D call TRBD1 (7 bases). The CDR3 contains 13 residues. Germline V gene data show CDR1 as MNHNY and CDR2 as SVGAGI (reference sequence). Trimming took 6 bases from V and 5 from J, leaving 10 bases between them. The CDR3 coding sequence is TGTGCCAGCAGGCAGGGGGGTACCGGGGAGCTGTTTTTT. Its protein product is CASRQGGTGELFF.

V usage is TRBV5-1 and J usage is TRBJ2-5; 15 bases agree with TRBD2. Germline-derived CDR1 and CDR2 are SGHRS and YFSETQ. CDR3 length: 17 amino acids. V was clipped by 2 bases and J by 3 bases; unmatched bases: 5. CDR3 region: CASSLQRTSGGEETQYF. The CDR3 DNA follows: TGCGCCAGCAGCTTACAACGGACTAGCGGGGGGGAAGAGACCCAGTACTTC.

This chain joins TRBV4-2 and TRBJ2-1; D is unresolved. This CDR3 is built from 15 residues. Deletions cut 0 bases from V and 0 bases from J, with 6 bases between. Germline loops: CDR1 LGHNA, CDR2 YNFKEQ. CDR3 bases: TGTGCCAGCAGCCAAGATCGTAGCTCCTACAATGAGCAGTTCTTC. Encoded protein: CASSQDRSSYNEQFF.

The genes are TRBV3-1 (or the pseudogene TRBV3-2) and TRBJ1-1, with 7 bases fitting TRBD1. V was clipped by 3 bases and J by 1 base; unmatched bases: 5. The CDR3 is made up of 15 amino acids. Germline CDR1 and CDR2: LGHDT and YNNKEL (reference sequence). CDR3 amino acids: CASSHLGGGNTEAFF. In DNA form, the CDR3 reads TGTGCCAGCAGCCACTTAGGGGGCGGGAACACTGAAGCTTTCTTT.

The DNA for the CDR3 is TGCGCCAGCAGTGAGGGGACAGGGGGATCTTCACCCCTCCACTTT. Its translation: CASSEGTGGSSPLHF. The V call is TRBV10-2, the J call TRBJ1-6; 11 bases fit TRBD1. V lost 2 bases, J lost 9 bases, and 3 bases stayed unmatched. Germline CDR1 WSHSY, CDR2 SAAADI. The CDR3 has 15 amino acids.